In its sample, the clone carrying this TCR beta chain was seen a few times. Its antigen is still unknown. This sample is drawn from a study of T cells after yellow fever vaccination. General study results and limits: The CD4 compartment and the CD8 compartment contained a small share of clonotypes in common. From the bulk population, abundant clonotypes could contaminate and appear within FACS-sorted repertoires. Primary-vaccination clones mostly resurfaced post-booster (around 96% CD4, approximately 87% CD8).

CDR1 is DFQATT, CDR2 SNEGSKA, per germline (reference sequence). The CDR3 runs 14 residues. V lost 0 bases and J lost 3, with 11 bases in between. Making TCR cDNA involved 5'RACE template switching, which added UMIs and a universal primer site. TCRdb recomputed calls from the 5' RACE reads with MiXCR, one row per CDR3 protein. The top ten hold 41% of the sample, which has 65,000 to 90,000 distinct CDR3 sequences, about 7.7% seen once. The source of this sequence is a man aged 25-45 years who received the YFV17D yellow fever vaccine. Source: CD8+ T cells sorted from PBMCs, taken on the day of the yellow fever booster vaccination. This chain connects TRBV20-1 to TRBJ2-5; perhaps D is TRBD1 or TRBD2 (5 bases each). Here the CDR3 reads CSARDMRGKETQYF. The CDR3 DNA sequence: TGCAGTGCTAGAGATATGAGGGGAAAAGAGACCCAGTACTTC.